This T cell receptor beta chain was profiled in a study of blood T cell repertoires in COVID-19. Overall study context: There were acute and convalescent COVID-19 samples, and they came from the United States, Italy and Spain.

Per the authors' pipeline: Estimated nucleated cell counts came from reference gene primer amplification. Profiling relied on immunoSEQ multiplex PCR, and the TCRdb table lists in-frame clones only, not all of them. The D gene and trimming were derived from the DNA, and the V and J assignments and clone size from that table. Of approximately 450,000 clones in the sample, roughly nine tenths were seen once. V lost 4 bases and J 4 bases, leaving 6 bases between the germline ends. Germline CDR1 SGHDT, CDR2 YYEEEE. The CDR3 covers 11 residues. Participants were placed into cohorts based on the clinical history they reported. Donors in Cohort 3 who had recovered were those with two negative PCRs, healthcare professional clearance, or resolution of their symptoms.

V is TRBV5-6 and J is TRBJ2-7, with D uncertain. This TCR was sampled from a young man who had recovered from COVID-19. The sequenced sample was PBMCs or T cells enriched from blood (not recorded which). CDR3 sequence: CASSRQYEQYF. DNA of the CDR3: TGTGCCAGCAGCCGCCAGTACGAGCAGTACTTC.